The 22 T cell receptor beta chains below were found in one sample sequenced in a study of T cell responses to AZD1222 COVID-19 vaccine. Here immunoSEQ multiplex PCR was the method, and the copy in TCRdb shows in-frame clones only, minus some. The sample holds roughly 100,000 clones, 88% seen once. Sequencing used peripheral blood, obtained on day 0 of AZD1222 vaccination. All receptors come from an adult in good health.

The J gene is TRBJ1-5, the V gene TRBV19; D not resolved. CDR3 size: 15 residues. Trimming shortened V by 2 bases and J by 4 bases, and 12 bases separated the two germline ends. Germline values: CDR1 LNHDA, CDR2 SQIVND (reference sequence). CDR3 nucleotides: TGTGCCAGTAGTATATTCGGCCAAATTAATCAGCCCCAGCATTTT. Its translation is CASSIFGQINQPQHF.

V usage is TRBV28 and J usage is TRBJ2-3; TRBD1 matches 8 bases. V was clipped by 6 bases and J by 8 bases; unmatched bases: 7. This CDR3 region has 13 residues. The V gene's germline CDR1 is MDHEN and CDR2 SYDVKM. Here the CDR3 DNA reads TGTGCCAGCAGCACCACAGGGGGTGGTACGCAGTATTTT. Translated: CASSTTGGGTQYF.

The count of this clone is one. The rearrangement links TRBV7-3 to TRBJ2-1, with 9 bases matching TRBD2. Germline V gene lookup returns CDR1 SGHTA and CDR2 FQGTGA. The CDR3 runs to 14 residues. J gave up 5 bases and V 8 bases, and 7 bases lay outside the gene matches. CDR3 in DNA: TGTGCCAGCGGGAGCGGGGGGACAAACAATGAGCAGTTCTTC. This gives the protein CASGSGGTNNEQFF.

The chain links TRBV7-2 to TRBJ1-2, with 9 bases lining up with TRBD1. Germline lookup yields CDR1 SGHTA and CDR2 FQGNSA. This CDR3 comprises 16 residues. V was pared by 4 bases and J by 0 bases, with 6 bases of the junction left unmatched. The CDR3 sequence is CASSYTGGEANYGYTF. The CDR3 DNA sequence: TGTGCCAGCAGCTACACAGGGGGCGAAGCTAACTATGGCTACACCTTC.

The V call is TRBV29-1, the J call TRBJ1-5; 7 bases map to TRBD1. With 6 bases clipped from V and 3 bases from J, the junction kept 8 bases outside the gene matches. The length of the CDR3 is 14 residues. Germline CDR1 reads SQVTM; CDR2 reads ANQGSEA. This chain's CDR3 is CSVSAGTDNQPQHF. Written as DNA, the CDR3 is TGCAGCGTGTCCGCCGGGACAGACAATCAGCCCCAGCATTTT.

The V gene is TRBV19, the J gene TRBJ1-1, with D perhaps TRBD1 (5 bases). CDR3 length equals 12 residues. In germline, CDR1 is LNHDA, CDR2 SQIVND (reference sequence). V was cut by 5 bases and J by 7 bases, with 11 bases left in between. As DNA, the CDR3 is TGTGCCAGTAGTGGACAAGGCCGTGAAGCTTTCTTT. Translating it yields CASSGQGREAFF.

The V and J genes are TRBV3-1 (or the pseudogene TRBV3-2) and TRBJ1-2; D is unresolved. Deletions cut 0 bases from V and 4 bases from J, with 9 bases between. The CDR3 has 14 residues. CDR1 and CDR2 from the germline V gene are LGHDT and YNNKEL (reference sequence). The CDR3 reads CASSQDPDLYGYTF. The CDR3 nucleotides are TGTGCCAGCAGCCAAGATCCGGACCTCTATGGCTACACCTTC.

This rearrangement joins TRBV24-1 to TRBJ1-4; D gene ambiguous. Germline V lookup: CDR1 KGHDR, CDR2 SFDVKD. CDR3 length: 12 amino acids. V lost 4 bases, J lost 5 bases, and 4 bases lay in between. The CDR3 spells CATSDENEKLFF. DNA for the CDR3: TGTGCCACCAGTGACGAGAATGAAAAACTGTTTTTT.

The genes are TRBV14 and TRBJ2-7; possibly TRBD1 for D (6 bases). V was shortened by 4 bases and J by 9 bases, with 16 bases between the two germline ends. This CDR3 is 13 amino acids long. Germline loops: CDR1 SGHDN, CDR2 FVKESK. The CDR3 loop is CASSRGQRRVQYF. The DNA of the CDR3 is TGTGCCAGCAGCCGTGGACAGAGGCGGGTGCAGTACTTC.

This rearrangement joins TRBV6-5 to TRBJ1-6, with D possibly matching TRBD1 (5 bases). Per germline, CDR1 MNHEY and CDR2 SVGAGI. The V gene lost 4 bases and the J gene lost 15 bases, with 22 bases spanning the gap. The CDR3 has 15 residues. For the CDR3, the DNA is TGTGCCAGCAGTTCGACCGGGACGGCCTCGGTGGTCCTCCACTTT. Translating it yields CASSSTGTASVVLHF.

CDR3 protein: CASSISLWENYGYTF. The CDR3 coding sequence is TGTGCCAGTAGTATTAGTTTGTGGGAGAACTATGGCTACACCTTC. The J gene is TRBJ1-2, the V gene TRBV19; D not certain. The CDR3 totals 15 residues. V was trimmed by 3 bases and J by 2 bases, leaving 13 bases between them. The germline gives CDR1 LNHDA, CDR2 SQIVND (reference sequence). Based on the CDR3 plus reference TRBV19 and TRBJ1-2, the full variable domain is DGGITQSPKYLFRKEGQNVTLSCEQNLNHDAMYWYRQDPGQGLRLIYYSQIVNDFQKGDIAEGYSVSREKKESFPLTVTSAQKNPTAFYLCASSISLWENYGYTFGSGTRLTVV.

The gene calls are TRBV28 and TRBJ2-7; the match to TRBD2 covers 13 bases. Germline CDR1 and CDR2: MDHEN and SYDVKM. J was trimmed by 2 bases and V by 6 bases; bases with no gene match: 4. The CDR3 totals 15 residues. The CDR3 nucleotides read TGTGCCAGCAGGCGACTAGCGGGAGGACCCTACGAGCAGTACTTC. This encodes CASRRLAGGPYEQYF. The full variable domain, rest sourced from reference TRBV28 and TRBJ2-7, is DVKVTQSSRYLVKRTGEKVFLECVQDMDHENMFWYRQDPGLGLRLIYFSYDVKMKEKGDIPEGYSVSREKKERFSLILESASTNQTSMYLCASRRLAGGPYEQYFGPGTRLTVT.

Here the CDR3 DNA reads TGTGCCAGCTCACCACCGTGGGAAAACACCATATATTTT. Translation: CASSPPWENTIYF. The rearrangement joins TRBV18 to TRBJ1-3; D gene uncertain. In germline, CDR1 is KGHSH, CDR2 LQKENI. V lost 0 bases to trimming and J lost 6 bases, with 6 bases between them. The CDR3 runs 13 residues.

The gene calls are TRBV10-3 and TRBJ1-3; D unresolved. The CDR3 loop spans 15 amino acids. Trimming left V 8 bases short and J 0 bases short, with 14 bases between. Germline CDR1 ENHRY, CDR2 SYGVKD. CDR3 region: CAISRTSHSGNTIYF. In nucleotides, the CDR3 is TGTGCCATCTCCCGCACCTCTCACTCTGGAAACACCATATATTTT.

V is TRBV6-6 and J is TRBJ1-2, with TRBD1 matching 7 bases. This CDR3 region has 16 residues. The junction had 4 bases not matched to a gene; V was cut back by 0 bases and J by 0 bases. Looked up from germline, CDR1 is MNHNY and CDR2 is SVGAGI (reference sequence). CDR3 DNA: TGTGCCAGCAGTTACTCGAGACAGGGCGCTAACTATGGCTACACCTTC. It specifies CASSYSRQGANYGYTF.

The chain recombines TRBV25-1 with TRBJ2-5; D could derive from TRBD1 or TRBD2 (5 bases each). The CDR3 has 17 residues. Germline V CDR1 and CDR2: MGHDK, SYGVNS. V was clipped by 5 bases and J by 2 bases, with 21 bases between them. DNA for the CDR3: TGTGCCAGCAGTATACGGAAAGGGACCACGGTTCAAGAGACCCAGTACTTC. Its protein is CASSIRKGTTVQETQYF.

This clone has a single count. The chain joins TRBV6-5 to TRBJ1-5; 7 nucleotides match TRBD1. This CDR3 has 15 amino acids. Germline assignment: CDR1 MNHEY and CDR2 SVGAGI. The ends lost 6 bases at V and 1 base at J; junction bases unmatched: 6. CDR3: CASRGSGGSNQPQHF. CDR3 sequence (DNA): TGTGCCAGCAGAGGATCAGGGGGGAGCAATCAGCCCCAGCATTTT.

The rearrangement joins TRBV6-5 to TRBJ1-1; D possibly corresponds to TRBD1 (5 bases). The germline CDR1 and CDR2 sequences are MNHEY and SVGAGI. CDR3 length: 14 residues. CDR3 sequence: CAPGGASQNTEAFF. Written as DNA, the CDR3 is TGTGCTCCCGGCGGGGCGAGTCAGAACACTGAAGCTTTCTTT.

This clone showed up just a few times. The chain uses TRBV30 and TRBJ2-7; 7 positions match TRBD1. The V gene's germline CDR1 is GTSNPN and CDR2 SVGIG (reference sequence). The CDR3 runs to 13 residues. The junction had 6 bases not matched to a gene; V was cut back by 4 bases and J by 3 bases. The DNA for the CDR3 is TGTGCCTGGAACCGGGACAGATACTACGAGCAGTACTTC. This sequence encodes CAWNRDRYYEQYF. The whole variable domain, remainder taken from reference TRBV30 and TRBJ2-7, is SQTIHQWPATLVQPVGSPLSLECTVEGTSNPNLYWYRQAAGRGLQLLFYSVGIGQISSEVPQNLSASRPQDRQFILSSKKLLLSDSGFYLCAWNRDRYYEQYFGPGTRLTVT.

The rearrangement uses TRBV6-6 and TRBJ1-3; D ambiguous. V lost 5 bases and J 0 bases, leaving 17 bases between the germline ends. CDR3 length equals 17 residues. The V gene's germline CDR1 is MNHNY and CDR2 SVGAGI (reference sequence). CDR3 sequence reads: CASSPRLETYSGNTIYF. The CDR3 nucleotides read TGTGCCAGCAGTCCCCGATTAGAGACCTACTCTGGAAACACCATATATTTT.

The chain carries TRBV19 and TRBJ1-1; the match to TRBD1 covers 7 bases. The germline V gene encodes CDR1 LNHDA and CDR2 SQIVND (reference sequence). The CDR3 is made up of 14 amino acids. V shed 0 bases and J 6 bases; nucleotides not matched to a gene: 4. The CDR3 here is CASSIDRGLAEAFF. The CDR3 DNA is TGTGCCAGTAGTATAGATAGGGGGCTCGCTGAAGCTTTCTTT.

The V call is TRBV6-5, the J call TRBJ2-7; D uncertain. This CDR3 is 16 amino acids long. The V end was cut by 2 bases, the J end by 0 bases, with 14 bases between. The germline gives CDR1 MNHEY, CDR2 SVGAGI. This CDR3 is CASSYVLTAHSYEQYF. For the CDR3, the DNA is TGTGCCAGCAGTTACGTCCTAACAGCCCACTCCTACGAGCAGTACTTC.